The clone carrying this T cell receptor (beta chain) was counted between two and nine times. The antigen remains unidentified. This table comes from immunoSEQ multiplex PCR, and its TCRdb copy is limited to in-frame clones, with some not included. The sample has thousands of clones, almost 40% seen once. The sample is drawn from a study of Tregs in tolerant kidney transplant recipients. Germline V gene sequence: CDR1 SNHLY, CDR2 FYNNEI. V trimming: 6 bases; J trimming: 8 bases; junction bases outside the gene matches: 4. CDR3 length equals 12 residues. Study findings and constraints: Few patients were studied, so findings need validation in larger groups.

Sequences were obtained from CD8+ T cells from blood cultured with allogeneic cells. The source of this sequence is a human donor in good health. The J gene is TRBJ2-1, the V gene TRBV2; 7 bases agree with TRBD2. The CDR3 is CASSPTSDEQFF. CDR3 nucleotides: TGTGCCAGCAGCCCAACTAGCGATGAGCAGTTCTTC.